One and the same sample provided the 15 T cell receptor beta chains below, sequenced in a study of T-cell reconstitution after alpha-beta-depleted transplantation in children. TCRbeta library preparation incorporated unique molecular identifiers. TCRdb processed the PCR reads anew with MiXCR; each CDR3 protein has one entry. The sample lists around 500,000 distinct CDR3 sequences, under 25% occurring once. Sequencing used PBMCs, mostly from graft donor cells, obtained 360 days after TCRalphabeta/CD19-depleted stem cell transplant. The receptors stem from a boy in the first two years of life who had a stem cell transplant for acute myeloid leukemia, so the T cells may come from the graft donor.

V and J are TRBV6-6 and TRBJ2-1; D gene unclear. CDR3 length: 11 amino acids. The germline gives CDR1 MNHNY, CDR2 SVGAGI (reference sequence). V dropped 6 bases and J dropped 12 bases, with 12 bases sitting between them. In DNA form, the CDR3 reads TGTGCCAGCAGCCACCTCTCAGGGCAGTTCTTC. Protein: CASSHLSGQFF.

This clonotype was recorded a few times. V is TRBV24-1 and J is TRBJ2-1, with 7 bases that match TRBD2. The CDR3 totals 15 residues. V gave up 2 bases and J gave up 4 bases; unmatched junction bases: 4. Germline V lookup: CDR1 KGHDR, CDR2 SFDVKD. The CDR3 nucleotides read TGTGCCACCAGTGATTCCAGGCGGGGGTACAATGAGCAGTTCTTC. Amino acids: CATSDSRRGYNEQFF.

Ten or more counts support this clonotype. V is TRBV10-3 and J is TRBJ2-1, with D possibly being TRBD2 (5 bases). The CDR3 extends over 15 amino acids. The V gene's germline CDR1 is ENHRY and CDR2 SYGVKD. The ends were cut back, 5 bases at V and 0 bases at J, with 11 bases in the middle. CDR3 region: CAISLRESSYNEQFF. The CDR3 DNA follows: TGTGCCATCAGTTTAAGGGAGAGCTCCTACAATGAGCAGTTCTTC.

The V call is TRBV5-4, the J call TRBJ2-7, with 7 nucleotides matching TRBD2. The CDR3 runs 15 residues. Germline values: CDR1 SGHNT, CDR2 YYREEE (reference sequence). V shed 2 bases, J shed 3 bases, and the junction held 8 bases outside the gene matches. Written as DNA, the CDR3 is TGTGCCAGCAGCTTCAGGGCTAGCGGAAACTACGAGCAGTACGTC. Protein product: CASSFRASGNYEQYV.

The chain has TRBV5-1 and TRBJ1-1; TRBD1 aligns across 7 bases. V lost 6 bases and J lost 1; bases outside the gene matches: 6. This CDR3 comprises 14 residues. Germline V gene lookup returns CDR1 SGHRS and CDR2 YFSETQ. The CDR3 is CASTPRQGNTEAFF. The CDR3, as DNA: TGCGCCAGCACCCCGAGACAGGGGAACACTGAAGCTTTCTTT.

This clonotype was counted only a few times. The CDR3 DNA is TGCAGTGGCCGTACAACAGGGGGCTATGGCTACACCTTC. It translates to CSGRTTGGYGYTF. V usage is TRBV20-1 and J usage is TRBJ1-2, with 8 bases that match TRBD1. V dropped 7 bases and J dropped 4; count of bases not matched to a gene: 8. The CDR3 totals 13 residues. Germline CDR1 and CDR2: DFQATT and SNEGSKA (reference sequence).

This clonotype was detected ten times or more. V is TRBV7-6 and J is TRBJ2-5, with 8 bases lining up with TRBD2. The germline V gene encodes CDR1 SGHVS and CDR2 FNYEAQ. V gave up 3 bases and J gave up 5 bases; unmatched junction bases: 8. The CDR3 runs to 15 residues. In DNA form, the CDR3 reads TGTGCCAGCAGCTTTCGGGGGGGCTACACGGAGACCCAGTACTTC. The encoded protein is CASSFRGGYTETQYF.

V and J are TRBV12-3 or TRBV12-4 and TRBJ2-4; 8 bases match TRBD1. J gave up 0 bases and V 6 bases, and 13 bases lay outside the gene matches. The CDR3 has 18 amino acids. The chain's CDR3 is CASSTAGQGTLAKNIQYF. As DNA, the CDR3 is TGTGCCAGCAGCACTGCCGGACAGGGTACTCTAGCCAAAAACATTCAGTACTTC.

This clonotype has at least ten counts. This chain uses TRBV6-5 with TRBJ1-1, with D unclear. The germline V gene encodes CDR1 MNHEY and CDR2 SVGAGI. This CDR3 has 14 residues. The V gene lost 2 bases and the J gene lost 0 bases, with 7 bases spanning the gap. Here the CDR3 reads CASSYRTMNTEAFF. In DNA form, the CDR3 reads TGTGCCAGCAGTTACCGGACGATGAACACTGAAGCTTTCTTT.

The rearrangement joins TRBV27 to TRBJ2-3, with 8 positions matching TRBD2. The CDR3 runs to 17 residues. The V segment lost 2 bases and the J segment 2 bases; nucleotides outside the gene matches: 9. Germline V gene lookup returns CDR1 MNHEY and CDR2 SMNVEV (reference sequence). The CDR3: CASSLRPGGATTDTQYF. The CDR3 DNA follows: TGTGCCAGCAGTTTACGTCCCGGGGGGGCCACCACAGATACGCAGTATTTT.

This clonotype was observed at least ten times. The rearrangement joins TRBV21-1 to TRBJ1-6; the table's D call, TRBD1, was not checked against the DNA. TRBV21-1 is listed as a pseudogene. The CDR3 is made up of 14 amino acids. CDR3 DNA: TGTGCCAGCCCGAAGGGGGATAATAATTCACCCCTCCACTTT. This gives the protein CASPKGDNNSPLHF.

The sample holds many counts of this clonotype. This chain joins TRBV7-2 and TRBJ2-5; the match to TRBD1 covers 10 bases. The CDR3 loop spans 17 amino acids. J gave up 4 bases and V 0 bases, and 8 bases lay outside the gene matches. Germline V lookup: CDR1 SGHTA, CDR2 FQGNSA. CDR3: CASSLARTGGSAETQYF. CDR3 DNA sequence: TGTGCCAGCAGCTTAGCCCGGACAGGGGGTTCTGCAGAGACCCAGTACTTC.

This clonotype was seen at least ten times. CDR3 nucleotide sequence: TGTGCCAGCAGTCTACCTCGACAAGGGTACGAGCAGTACTTC. It specifies CASSLPRQGYEQYF. The J gene is TRBJ2-7, the V gene TRBV28; no clear D. V was shortened by 5 bases and J by 4 bases, with 15 bases between the two germline ends. Germline CDR1 reads MDHEN; CDR2 reads SYDVKM. This CDR3 is built from 14 residues.

This clonotype was counted ten times or more. V is TRBV27 and J is TRBJ2-3; the D call may be TRBD1 or TRBD2 (6 bases each). V lost 6 bases, J lost 5 bases, and 27 bases lay in between. There are 18 residues in the CDR3. The germline V gene encodes CDR1 MNHEY and CDR2 SMNVEV (reference sequence). The CDR3 protein is CASSSWVSPGASQDTQYF. The CDR3 coding sequence is TGTGCCAGCAGCTCCTGGGTCTCTCCGGGGGCCTCCCAAGATACGCAGTATTTT.

This sequence joins TRBV24-1 and TRBJ2-5; D perhaps matches TRBD2 (5 bases). V was clipped by 9 bases and J by 4 bases, with 14 bases between them. The CDR3 spans 13 residues. The germline gives CDR1 KGHDR, CDR2 SFDVKD. The CDR3 protein is CATSGLATETQYF. The CDR3 DNA reads as TGTGCCACCTCTGGACTCGCAACAGAGACCCAGTACTTC.